This TCR beta chain comes out of a study of OX40 agonist ivuxolimab in advanced cancers. The table came from immunoSEQ multiplex PCR; TCRdb's copy has only in-frame clones and leaves some out. The profile shows around 150,000 clones, 90% of them singletons. The clonotype was recovered from an adult with an advanced solid tumor such as melanoma, head and neck, liver or kidney cancer. Here the sequenced sample was CD4+ or CD8+ T cells sorted from blood, taken in a trial of the OX40 agonist ivuxolimab.

As DNA, the CDR3 is TGTGCCAGCAGTTTCAGGGGGAATACCTACGAGCAGTACTTC. As protein: CASSFRGNTYEQYF. The chain recombines TRBV6-5 with TRBJ2-7; the match to TRBD1 covers 7 bases. This CDR3 comprises 14 residues. The J segment lost 2 bases and the V segment lost 4 bases, leaving 5 bases of the junction unmatched. CDR1 is MNHEY, CDR2 SVGAGI, per germline.